One sample yielded the 26 T cell receptor beta chains listed below, sequenced in a study of response to subunit inactivated influenza vaccine. One entry per CDR3 protein results from TCRdb running MiXCR on the RT-PCR reads. Among under 200,000 distinct CDR3 sequences listed, roughly a tenth were seen once. The material sequenced was CD8+ T cells sorted from PBMCs, taken less than 30 months after vaccination. These receptors came from a man between 50 and 75 years old who received an inactivated influenza vaccine.

The V call is TRBV5-4, the J call TRBJ2-7; D gene unclear. This CDR3 contains 12 residues. The V end lost 1 base, the J end lost 4 bases, and 6 bases lay between the germline ends. Germline V gene sequence: CDR1 SGHNT, CDR2 YYREEE (reference sequence). CDR3 in DNA: TGTGCCAGCAGCTTGATCGGGTACGAGCAGTACTTC. The encoded protein is CASSLIGYEQYF.

This clonotype has a handful of counts. The gene calls are TRBV28 and TRBJ2-3; 7 bases fit TRBD2. V dropped 4 bases and J dropped 5; count of bases not matched to a gene: 12. Germline CDR1 is MDHEN and CDR2 is SYDVKM. The CDR3 contains 16 residues. CDR3 bases: TGTGCCAGCAGTTCCCCGCTAAGGGCGGGGGAAGATACGCAGTATTTT. The encoded protein is CASSSPLRAGEDTQYF.

This clonotype showed up many times. This chain links TRBV6-6 with TRBJ2-7; D may match TRBD1 or TRBD2 (5 bases each). Deletions cut 6 bases from V and 5 bases from J, with 8 bases between. The CDR3 has 11 amino acids. The germline V gene encodes CDR1 MNHNY and CDR2 SVGAGI (reference sequence). The CDR3, as DNA: TGTGCCAGCAGCGAGGGGCACGAGCAGTACTTC. Its translation: CASSEGHEQYF.

Only a few counts were recorded for this clonotype. The V gene is TRBV28, the J gene TRBJ2-1; D is uncertain. V lost 6 bases to trimming and J lost 5 bases, with 20 bases between them. This CDR3 region has 16 residues. CDR1 is MDHEN, CDR2 SYDVKM, per germline. The CDR3 loop reads CASSPKGRYTDNEQFF. The CDR3 DNA reads TGTGCCAGCAGCCCAAAGGGCAGATACACTGACAATGAGCAGTTCTTC.

This clonotype came up once. The chain uses TRBV7-2 and TRBJ1-2; D is uncertain. The V and J ends lost 1 base and 4 bases respectively, with 13 bases between them. The CDR3 extends over 15 amino acids. Germline assignment: CDR1 SGHTA and CDR2 FQGNSA. In DNA form, the CDR3 reads TGTGCCAGCAGCTTAGTCCCTCCCGCGGCCTATGGCTACACCTTC. It yields the protein CASSLVPPAAYGYTF. The full variable domain, its missing parts supplied by reference TRBV7-2 and TRBJ1-2, is GAGVSQSPSNKVTEKGKDVELRCDPISGHTALYWYRQSLGQGLEFLIYFQGNSAPDKSGLPSDRFSAERTGGSVSTLTIQRTQQEDSAVYLCASSLVPPAAYGYTFGSGTRLTVV.

Many counts were recorded for this clonotype. This chain connects TRBV6-5 to TRBJ2-1, with D hard to call. The CDR3 covers 11 residues. CDR1 is MNHEY, CDR2 SVGAGI, per germline. The V and J ends lost 5 bases and 6 bases respectively, with 5 bases between them. CDR3 residues: CASSTSNEQFF. CDR3 bases: TGTGCCAGCAGTACATCCAATGAGCAGTTCTTC.

This clonotype came up a few times. The rearrangement uses TRBV20-1 and TRBJ2-1; 9 nucleotides align to TRBD1. CDR1 and CDR2 (germline): DFQATT, SNEGSKA (reference sequence). The J segment lost 9 bases and the V segment lost 0 bases, leaving 12 bases of the junction unmatched. CDR3 length: 16 residues. The CDR3 loop reads CSARDGDRGIDREQFF. For the CDR3, the DNA is TGCAGTGCTAGAGATGGTGACAGGGGGATTGATCGTGAGCAGTTCTTC.

This clonotype has more than one count but fewer than ten. The chain couples TRBV6-5 to TRBJ1-1; a weak D match, TRBD1 (6 bases). Germline lookup yields CDR1 MNHEY and CDR2 SVGAGI. This CDR3 is 13 amino acids long. Trimming left V 2 bases short and J 4 bases short, with 8 bases between. The CDR3 DNA sequence: TGTGCCAGCAGTTACGTCAGGGGCACTGAAGCTTTCTTT. Translated: CASSYVRGTEAFF.

Regarding this clonotype: A much larger clone is a single base away; this may be a read error. CDR3: CASSLGTGLAAEAFF. Here the CDR3 DNA reads TGTGCCAGCAGCTTAGGAACAGGACTGGCCGCTGAAGCTTTCTTT. The genes are TRBV11-2 and TRBJ1-1, with a weak D call TRBD1 (5 bases). Germline CDR1 and CDR2: SGHAT and FQNNGV. The CDR3 is made up of 15 amino acids. V lost 1 base and J 6 bases, leaving 15 bases between the germline ends.

This clonotype was picked up a small number of times. V usage is TRBV12-3 or TRBV12-4 and J usage is TRBJ2-7; D is perhaps TRBD1 or TRBD2 (5 bases each). The CDR3 is made up of 14 amino acids. V lost 6 bases, J lost 4 bases, and 16 bases lay in between. The CDR3 DNA reads as TGTGCCAGCAGCCATTCCGGGACCTTTTACGAGCAGTACTTC. Residues: CASSHSGTFYEQYF.

This chain connects TRBV21-1 to TRBJ2-3; no check of the table's D call, TRBD1, against the DNA was made. TRBV21-1 has pseudogene status. The CDR3 loop spans 14 amino acids. The CDR3 region has the DNA TGTGCCAGCACACCGGGACTAGCGAAAGATACGCAGTATTTT. Amino acids: CASTPGLAKDTQYF.

This clonotype came up a few times. The rearrangement uses TRBV5-1 and TRBJ2-2; D not certain. Germline V gene data show CDR1 as SGHRS and CDR2 as YFSETQ. Trimming pared 7 bases from V and 0 bases from J, leaving 10 bases between. This CDR3 is 14 amino acids long. The CDR3 nucleotides read TGCGCCAGCGCAGAGGTTACGAACACCGGGGAGCTGTTTTTT. Residues: CASAEVTNTGELFF.

This clonotype was recorded many times. The rearrangement links TRBV4-3 to TRBJ2-5; 9 bases agree with TRBD1. Germline CDR1 is LGHNA and CDR2 is YSLEER. The CDR3 length is 14 residues. V lost 2 bases, J lost 4 bases, and 2 bases stayed unmatched. This CDR3 is CASSQSDRGETQYF. CDR3 coding DNA: TGCGCCAGCAGCCAATCGGACAGGGGAGAGACCCAGTACTTC.

This clonotype came up a few times. The CDR3 spells CASTSLDRPYEQYF. The CDR3 DNA sequence: TGTGCCAGCACTAGCTTAGACAGGCCCTACGAGCAGTACTTC. V is TRBV2 and J is TRBJ2-7, with a tentative D call TRBD1 (6 bases). CDR3 length equals 14 residues. CDR1 SNHLY and CDR2 FYNNEI come from the germline V gene. V lost 7 bases and J 2 bases, leaving 15 bases between the germline ends.

There are a few counts of this clonotype. V and J are TRBV7-8 and TRBJ2-1, with unresolved D. CDR3 length equals 11 residues. Germline CDR1 is SGHVS and CDR2 is FQNEAQ. V lost 9 bases and J lost 1, with 4 bases in between. CDR3 nucleotide sequence: TGTGCCAGTAAGTCCTACAATGAGCAGTTCTTC. Protein product: CASKSYNEQFF.

The rearrangement joins TRBV2 to TRBJ2-7, with D possibly TRBD1 on 6 matching bases. The CDR3 totals 14 residues. Trimming removed 6 bases at V and 3 bases at J, with 15 bases between. The germline gives CDR1 SNHLY, CDR2 FYNNEI. CDR3 in DNA: TGTGCCAGCAGCCCTCTAACAGGGTTCTACGAGCAGTACTTC. Its protein is CASSPLTGFYEQYF.

At least ten counts were recorded for this clonotype. This sequence joins TRBV4-1 and TRBJ2-4; 7 bases align to TRBD2. The CDR3 length is 22 residues. Germline loops: CDR1 MGHRA, CDR2 YSYEKL. V lost 0 bases and J lost 0; bases outside the gene matches: 20. CDR3 bases: TGCGCCAGCAGCCAAGATTCAGGCCTCGGGGGGAGGGCCCCTTTAGCCAAAAACATTCAGTACTTC. Amino acid sequence: CASSQDSGLGGRAPLAKNIQYF.

The chain has TRBV5-1 and TRBJ2-7, with D perhaps TRBD1 (5 bases). V dropped 5 bases and J dropped 7 bases, with 13 bases sitting between them. The CDR3 runs to 12 residues. Per the germline V gene, CDR1 is SGHRS and CDR2 is YFSETQ. In DNA, the CDR3 is TGCGCCAGCAGGTTGACAGTGGGGGAGCAGTACTTC. It yields the protein CASRLTVGEQYF. Drawing the rest from reference TRBV5-1 and TRBJ2-7, the complete variable domain is KAGVTQTPRYLIKTRGQQVTLSCSPISGHRSVSWYQQTPGQGLQFLFEYFSETQRNKGNFPGRFSGRQFSNSRSEMNVSTLELGDSALYLCASRLTVGEQYFGPGTRLTVT.

The rearrangement joins TRBV6-2 or TRBV6-3 to TRBJ2-1; possibly TRBD1 for D (6 bases). V lost 2 bases, J lost 6 bases, and 8 bases lay in between. CDR3 length: 13 amino acids. Germline CDR1 is MNHEY and CDR2 is SVGEGT. The DNA for the CDR3 is TGTGCCAGCAGTTACAACAGGGCCAATGAGCAGTTCTTC. Residues: CASSYNRANEQFF.

This clonotype was picked up a small number of times. V and J are TRBV14 and TRBJ1-2; D might be TRBD1 (6 bases). The CDR3 is made up of 17 amino acids. From germline, CDR1 is SGHDN and CDR2 FVKESK. V was cut by 1 base and J by 5 bases, with 20 bases left in between. CDR3 bases: TGTGCCAGCAGCCAAGTGGCAGGGGCGATTGCCACTTATGGCTACACCTTC. This codes for CASSQVAGAIATYGYTF.

The CDR3 region is CASSPSWHNEQFF. The CDR3 bases are TGTGCCAGCAGTCCCTCGTGGCACAATGAGCAGTTCTTC. The chain combines TRBV12-3 or TRBV12-4 with TRBJ2-1; D call uncertain. Trimming left V 5 bases short and J 5 bases short, with 10 bases between. CDR3 length: 13 residues.

This chain joins TRBV30 and TRBJ1-6, with D possibly being TRBD1 (6 bases). Germline values: CDR1 GTSNPN, CDR2 SVGIG (reference sequence). V shed 2 bases and J shed 13 bases, with 9 bases lying between them. The CDR3 totals 11 residues. Here the CDR3 DNA reads TGTGCCTGGAGTTTGGGACATCCCCTCCACTTT. Residues: CAWSLGHPLHF.

This clonotype has only a few counts. The chain has TRBV4-1 and TRBJ1-1; no firm D call. This CDR3 spans 14 amino acids. Germline V gene sequence: CDR1 MGHRA, CDR2 YSYEKL. The V end was cut by 2 bases, the J end by 1 base, with 8 bases between. CDR3 nucleotide sequence: TGCGCCAGCAGCCAAACCCCCAGGAACACTGAAGCTTTCTTT. It specifies CASSQTPRNTEAFF.

In this sample, this clonotype turned up a few times. The chain uses TRBV4-2 and TRBJ1-2; TRBD1 might be the D (5 bases). The CDR3 has 13 amino acids. Trimming removed 1 base from V and 8 bases from J, with 11 bases in between. Germline CDR1 is LGHNA and CDR2 is YNFKEQ. CDR3 protein: CASSQVPGEGYTF. The CDR3 region has the DNA TGTGCCAGCAGCCAAGTACCGGGGGAAGGCTACACCTTC.

J is TRBJ1-5 and V is TRBV29-1; D may be TRBD1 (6 bases). CDR3 length equals 15 residues. V was cut by 7 bases and J by 3 bases, with 19 bases left in between. Germline CDR1 reads SQVTM; CDR2 reads ANQGSEA. CDR3 DNA sequence: TGCAGCGACCTACCGGGTCAGGGGTACAATCAGCCCCAGCATTTT. Its translation: CSDLPGQGYNQPQHF.

This clonotype was counted a few times. The chain recombines TRBV18 with TRBJ2-7; the D gene is possibly TRBD2 (6 bases). CDR1 is KGHSH, CDR2 LQKENI, per germline. There are 14 residues in the CDR3. Trimming pared 6 bases from V and 2 bases from J, leaving 14 bases between. CDR3 amino acids: CASSEKGLAYEQYF. CDR3 sequence (DNA): TGTGCCAGCTCCGAAAAGGGACTGGCCTACGAGCAGTACTTC. Supplemented by reference TRBV18 and TRBJ2-7, the full variable domain reads NAGVMQNPRHLVRRRGQEARLRCSPMKGHSHVYWYRQLPEEGLKFMVYLQKENIIDESGMPKERFSAEFPKEGPSILRIQQVVRGDSAAYFCASSEKGLAYEQYFGPGTRLTVT.